The 5 T cell receptor beta chains below all came from one sample that was sequenced in a study of cytomegalovirus exposure and HLA in healthy donors. 13 Jbeta primers and 60 Vbeta primers were used for the PCR. TCRdb's table, derived via immunoSEQ multiplex PCR, lists solely in-frame clones and lacks some. Altogether about 67,000 clones are present, 80% to 90% being singletons, with the ten largest covering 9% to 14%. The sequenced sample was PBMCs. The receptors were sampled from a woman aged 30 to 39 in good health and CMV-seropositive.

The V call is TRBV27, the J call TRBJ2-7; TRBD2 agrees at 13 bases. CDR1 MNHEY and CDR2 SMNVEV come from the germline V gene (reference sequence). This CDR3 spans 16 amino acids. V dropped 5 bases and J dropped 4; count of bases not matched to a gene: 8. CDR3 in amino acids: CASSELAGGGLYEQYF. The CDR3 DNA follows: TGTGCCAGCAGTGAACTAGCGGGAGGGGGGTTATACGAGCAGTACTTC.

CDR3 sequence: CASSAAGTTNTGELFF. CDR3 nucleotide sequence: TGCGCCAGCAGTGCAGCCGGGACAACGAACACCGGGGAGCTGTTTTTT. The rearrangement joins TRBV10-1 to TRBJ2-2; tentative D call: TRBD1 (6 bases). V shed 4 bases and J shed 0 bases, with 12 bases lying between them. The germline gives CDR1 WNHNN, CDR2 SYGVQD (reference sequence). The CDR3 spans 16 residues.

The V and J genes are TRBV30 and TRBJ1-1; D is perhaps TRBD1 (6 bases). V dropped 3 bases and J dropped 4 bases, with 12 bases sitting between them. This CDR3 comprises 13 residues. CDR1 and CDR2 (germline): GTSNPN, SVGIG (reference sequence). The CDR3 sequence is CAWRGLGGTEAFF. In DNA form, the CDR3 reads TGTGCCTGGAGGGGGTTAGGGGGCACTGAAGCTTTCTTT. Full variable domain (missing parts from reference TRBV30 and TRBJ1-1): SQTIHQWPATLVQPVGSPLSLECTVEGTSNPNLYWYRQAAGRGLQLLFYSVGIGQISSEVPQNLSASRPQDRQFILSSKKLLLSDSGFYLCAWRGLGGTEAFFGQGTRLTVV.

The rearrangement links TRBV6-4 to TRBJ2-1; D is uncertain. Per the germline V gene, CDR1 is MRHNA and CDR2 is SNTAGT. V was clipped by 2 bases and J by 7 bases, with 6 bases between them. The CDR3 spans 12 residues. Here the CDR3 DNA reads TGTGCCAGCAGTGACCTGCAGAATGAGCAGTTCTTC. This codes for CASSDLQNEQFF.

The V call is TRBV5-4, the J call TRBJ2-2; a weak D match, TRBD2 (6 bases). CDR3 size: 16 residues. V was pared by 4 bases and J by 1 base, with 14 bases between. Germline lookup yields CDR1 SGHNT and CDR2 YYREEE (reference sequence). The CDR3 DNA is TGTGCCAGCAGCCCTCGTTGGGGAGGGAACACCGGGGAGCTGTTTTTT. It yields the protein CASSPRWGGNTGELFF.